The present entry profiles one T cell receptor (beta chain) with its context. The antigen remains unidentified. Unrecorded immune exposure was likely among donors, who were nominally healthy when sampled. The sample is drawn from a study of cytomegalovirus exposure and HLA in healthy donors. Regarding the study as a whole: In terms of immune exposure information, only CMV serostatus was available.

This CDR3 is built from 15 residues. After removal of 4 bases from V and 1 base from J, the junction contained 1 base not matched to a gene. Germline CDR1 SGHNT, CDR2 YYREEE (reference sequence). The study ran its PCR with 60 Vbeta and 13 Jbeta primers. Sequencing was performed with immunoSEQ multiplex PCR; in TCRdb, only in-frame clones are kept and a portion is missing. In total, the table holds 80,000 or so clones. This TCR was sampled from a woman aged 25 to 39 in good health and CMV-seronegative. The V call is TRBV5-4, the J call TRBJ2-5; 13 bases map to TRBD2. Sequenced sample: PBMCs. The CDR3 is CASSRTSGSQETQYF. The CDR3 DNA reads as TGTGCCAGCAGCCGGACTAGCGGGAGCCAAGAGACCCAGTACTTC.